The sample holds a few counts of the clone carrying this T cell receptor (beta chain). The data belong to a study of T-cell memory formation after mild COVID-19. The CDR3 has 12 amino acids. Germline V lookup: CDR1 SGHVS, CDR2 FNYEAQ. The V gene lost 7 bases and the J gene lost 12 bases, with 13 bases spanning the gap. TCRdb independently ran MiXCR on the 5' RACE reads; one entry per CDR3 protein. This table has 270,000 or so distinct CDR3 sequences, about a sixth appearing once. The genes are TRBV7-6 and TRBJ1-6; D ambiguous. Sequenced input: PBMCs or a T cell subset sorted from them (not recorded which). The TCR sequence derives from a man in his late teens or twenties who had mild COVID-19 (a few samples of this study predate the infection). Cell type and time point are not known. The CDR3 DNA sequence: TGTGCCAGCAACTCCGGCTCGGGACCCCTCCACTTT. As protein: CASNSGSGPLHF.